This note documents a single T cell receptor beta chain sequence. Its antigen is still unknown. The sample is drawn from a study of shared clonotypes between healthy human individuals. Study observations and caveats: Sequencing depth was a factor that was expected to affect clonotype sharing among donors.

Assay runs were performed at deep level. In the sorted-subset replicate PCRs, approximately 200 ng DNA, around 30,000 T cell genomes, was used. Generated by immunoSEQ multiplex PCR, the TCRdb table keeps only in-frame clones and is missing some. The sample holds about 2.1 million clones; roughly 91% are singletons and the top ten take 1.5% to 2%. The naive CD8 subset, CD45RO-negative cells positively selected for CCR7, excluded terminally differentiated effector memory CD45RA+ cells. The CDR3 consists of 14 residues. Unmatched junction bases numbered 3, after V lost 1 base and J lost 7 bases. Germline loops: CDR1 SGHDN, CDR2 FVKESK.

The chain uses TRBV14 and TRBJ1-1; 10 bases agree with TRBD1. What was sequenced was naive CD8+ T cells from PBMCs. The sequence derives from a man aged 18 to 30 in good health. Some clones in this sample may be carry-over from other donors' samples. The CDR3: CASSQGRDRGEAFF. The DNA for the CDR3 is TGTGCCAGCAGCCAAGGCCGGGACAGGGGTGAAGCTTTCTTT.